The clone carrying this TCR beta chain showed up many times. V lost 5 bases to trimming and J lost 1 base, with 11 bases between them. Germline V lookup: CDR1 SGHTA, CDR2 FQGTGA. The CDR3 has 14 residues. This record belongs to a study of T cells in Graves' hyperthyroidism and ophthalmopathy. Clinicians diagnosed patients from clinical symptoms, serum thyroxine and TRAb, thyroid ultrasound and orbital computed tomography. TCR beta CDR3 sequences were amplified from RNA transcripts. HTBI primers were employed in a first-round RT-PCR of the TCR CDR3. MiXCR, applied by TCRdb to the multiplex PCR reads, yields one record per CDR3 protein. The table records 450,000 to 550,000 distinct CDR3 sequences, around 24% of them present only once.

The rearrangement links TRBV7-3 to TRBJ1-1; tentative D call: TRBD1 (5 bases). Specimen: blood. The source of this sequence is a woman aged 25 to 39 with Graves' ophthalmopathy. This CDR3 is CASSADSPNTEAFF. CDR3 DNA: TGTGCCAGCAGCGCCGACAGCCCGAACACTGAAGCTTTCTTT.